This record looks at one T cell receptor beta chain sequence and its context. Its cognate antigen is unknown. This sample was taken from a study of T cells and Merkel cell carcinoma outcomes. Points from the study as a whole: Merkel cell carcinoma outcomes were reportedly predicted by repertoire and T-cell density.

There are 13 residues in the CDR3. The V gene's germline CDR1 is MNHNS and CDR2 SASEGT. Trimming pared 5 bases from V and 3 bases from J, leaving 11 bases between. TCRdb's copy holds only in-frame clones and misses some; the assay was immunoSEQ multiplex PCR. The sample lists 5,000 to 6,500 clones, 70% to 80% occurring once. The material sequenced was tumor tissue from Merkel cell carcinoma. The gene calls are TRBV6-1 and TRBJ2-7; D assignment may be TRBD1 or TRBD2 (6 bases each). The receptor's source is a human donor with Merkel cell carcinoma. The CDR3 DNA reads as TGTGCCAGCAGTATTGGGGGGCGCTACGAGCAGTACTTC. Translated, it gives CASSIGGRYEQYF.